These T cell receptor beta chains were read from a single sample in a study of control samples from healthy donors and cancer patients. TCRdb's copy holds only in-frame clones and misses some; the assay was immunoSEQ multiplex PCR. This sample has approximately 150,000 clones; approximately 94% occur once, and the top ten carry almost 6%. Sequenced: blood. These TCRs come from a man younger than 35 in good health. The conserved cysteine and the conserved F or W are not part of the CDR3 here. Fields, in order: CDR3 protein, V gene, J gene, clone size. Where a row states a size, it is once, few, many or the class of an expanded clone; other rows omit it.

ASSRVHHSNQPQH,TRBV21-1,TRBJ1-5,-
ASSEDTSNEKLF,TRBV6-1,TRBJ1-4,-
ASSPDRGNQPQH,TRBV27,TRBJ1-5,-
AWSDGLAGGRNEQF,TRBV30,TRBJ2-1,-
ASSPNPRSPQH,TRBV27,TRBJ1-5,-
AWSGEHYNSPLH,TRBV30,TRBJ1-6,-
ASGPGTGLYGYT,TRBV12-5,TRBJ1-2,-
ASSRTGGNQPQH,TRBV9,TRBJ1-5,-
ASSLVSTGELF,TRBV5-4,TRBJ2-2,-
ASSLLTLGAGAF,TRBV13,TRBJ1-1,-
ASSHYYVAGGGYEQY,TRBV4-1,TRBJ2-7,once
ASSPRTGGWDEQF,TRBV3-1/TRBV3-2,TRBJ2-1,-
SVEDPRDRGTDTQY,TRBV29-1,TRBJ2-3,once
ASVGDPTQSTDTQY,TRBV2,TRBJ2-3,-
ASSQEAVGRNEQF,TRBV3-1/TRBV3-2,TRBJ2-1,-
ASNGDGDTQY,TRBV9,TRBJ2-3,once
ASSPRGDNQPQH,TRBV27,TRBJ1-5,-
ASSVEGISYNEQF,TRBV9,TRBJ2-1,-
ASRRNYGANVLT,TRBV10-2,TRBJ2-6,-
ASSRRGADTQY,TRBV2,TRBJ2-3,-